Below, 21 T cell receptor beta chains from the same sample are listed, as sequenced in a study of T cell responses to AZD1222 COVID-19 vaccine. The assay was immunoSEQ multiplex PCR, and TCRdb's table has in-frame clones only and misses some. The profile shows around 130,000 clones, approximately 94% of them singletons. The sample here was peripheral blood, taken on day 0 of AZD1222 vaccination. These receptors all come from an adult in good health.

This clone was recorded once. The CDR3 DNA reads TGTGCCAGCAGCTTAGCTAGCGGGAGGTCCTACAATGAGCAGTTCTTC. It specifies CASSLASGRSYNEQFF. The chain joins TRBV11-2 to TRBJ2-1, with 11 bases aligning to TRBD2. V gave up 1 base and J gave up 1 base; unmatched junction bases: 0. Per germline, CDR1 SGHAT and CDR2 FQNNGV. The CDR3 has 16 amino acids. The whole variable domain, filled in from reference TRBV11-2 and TRBJ2-1, reads EAGVAQSPRYKIIEKRQSVAFWCNPISGHATLYWYQQILGQGPKLLIQFQNNGVVDDSQLPKDRFSAERLKGVDSTLKIQPAKLEDSAVYLCASSLASGRSYNEQFFGPGTRLTVL.

The gene calls are TRBV2 and TRBJ2-3, with TRBD2 matching over 11 bases. With V trimmed by 6 bases and J by 4 bases, 6 bases remained unmatched. The CDR3 totals 15 residues. The germline V gene encodes CDR1 SNHLY and CDR2 FYNNEI. The CDR3, as DNA: TGTGCCAGCAGGGGCCTAGCGGGAGGCCCAGATACGCAGTATTTT. This translates into CASRGLAGGPDTQYF.

V usage is TRBV28 and J usage is TRBJ1-1; unclear D gene. The CDR3 totals 19 residues. Germline lookup yields CDR1 MDHEN and CDR2 SYDVKM. With 2 bases removed from V and 2 bases from J, the gap between germline ends came to 24 bases. CDR3 DNA sequence: TGTGCCAGCAGTTTAAATTGGGCAGTTGACTCCTTACAAAACACTGAAGCTTTCTTT. Residues: CASSLNWAVDSLQNTEAFF.

As DNA, the CDR3 is TGTGCCAGCAGCGTAGAGGGACGTTACCATGAAAAACTGTTTTTT. It encodes CASSVEGRYHEKLFF. This chain joins TRBV9 and TRBJ1-4; possible D gene TRBD1, 5 bases. CDR1 is SGDLS, CDR2 YYNGEE, per germline. The V end lost 0 bases, the J end lost 6 bases, and 12 bases lay between the germline ends. The CDR3 totals 15 residues.

V gene TRBV27 combines with J gene TRBJ1-1, with a weak D call TRBD1 (5 bases). V was clipped by 2 bases and J by 11 bases, with 15 bases between them. Germline loops: CDR1 MNHEY, CDR2 SMNVEV (reference sequence). The CDR3 length is 13 residues. CDR3 sequence: CASSLREGRTAFF. Here the CDR3 DNA reads TGTGCCAGCAGTTTAAGGGAGGGGCGTACGGCTTTCTTT.

This clone was counted a single time. The rearrangement joins TRBV9 to TRBJ2-5; D possibly matches TRBD1 or TRBD2 (5 bases each). The CDR3 is 15 amino acids. The V end lost 0 bases, the J end lost 0 bases, and 9 bases lay between the germline ends. Germline CDR1 SGDLS, CDR2 YYNGEE. This CDR3 reads CASSVDEGYQETQYF. The CDR3 DNA sequence: TGTGCCAGCAGCGTAGATGAGGGGTACCAAGAGACCCAGTACTTC.

The rearrangement links TRBV4-1 to TRBJ2-4; possible D gene TRBD2, 5 bases. With 2 bases removed from V and 0 bases from J, the gap between germline ends came to 14 bases. This CDR3 has 17 residues. Per the germline V gene, CDR1 is MGHRA and CDR2 is YSYEKL. CDR3 DNA sequence: TGCGCCAGCAGCCAATGGCCGGGATCAACAGCCAAAAACATTCAGTACTTC. Protein: CASSQWPGSTAKNIQYF.

The V call is TRBV5-1, the J call TRBJ2-1; TRBD2 matches 11 bases. V gave up 0 bases and J gave up 7 bases; unmatched junction bases: 6. The germline CDR1 and CDR2 sequences are SGHRS and YFSETQ. This CDR3 comprises 16 residues. CDR3 in DNA: TGCGCCAGCAGCTTGGCAAAACTAGCGGGAGAAAATGAGCAGTTCTTC. Translated: CASSLAKLAGENEQFF.

The chain employs TRBV7-9 and TRBJ2-1; D is tentatively TRBD1 or TRBD2 (5 bases each). Germline assignment: CDR1 SEHNR and CDR2 FQNEAQ (reference sequence). There are 12 residues in the CDR3. Trimming removed 5 bases from V and 6 bases from J, with 8 bases in between. CDR3 sequence: CASSEGFNEQFF. For the CDR3, the DNA is TGTGCCAGCAGCGAGGGGTTCAATGAGCAGTTCTTC.

V and J are TRBV19 and TRBJ1-1, with a possible D match to TRBD1 (6 bases). V lost 7 bases, J lost 5 bases, and 17 bases lay in between. CDR1 is LNHDA and CDR2 is SQIVND in the germline V gene (reference sequence). The CDR3 is made up of 14 amino acids. The CDR3 sequence: CASIQRGRGTEAFF. The CDR3 coding sequence is TGTGCCAGTATCCAAAGGGGCAGGGGAACTGAAGCTTTCTTT.

This clone was detected a few times. The chain recombines TRBV5-1 with TRBJ1-4; the D is unclear. This CDR3 has 13 amino acids. Deletions cut 4 bases from V and 2 bases from J, with 6 bases between. CDR1 and CDR2 (germline): SGHRS, YFSETQ. The CDR3 region has the DNA TGCGCCAGCAGCCCGGGGACTAATGAAAAACTGTTTTTT. Its protein product is CASSPGTNEKLFF. The variable domain in full, completed from reference TRBV5-1 and TRBJ1-4, reads KAGVTQTPRYLIKTRGQQVTLSCSPISGHRSVSWYQQTPGQGLQFLFEYFSETQRNKGNFPGRFSGRQFSNSRSEMNVSTLELGDSALYLCASSPGTNEKLFFGSGTQLSVL.

The chain recombines TRBV5-1 with TRBJ2-1, with TRBD2 as a possible D gene (7 bases). Germline-derived CDR1 and CDR2 are SGHRS and YFSETQ. V was pared by 3 bases and J by 0 bases, with 19 bases between. This CDR3 spans 18 amino acids. The DNA of the CDR3 is TGCGCCAGCAGCTCAGGACAAGGGGGGGCAAGCTCCTACAATGAGCAGTTCTTC. Translated, it gives CASSSGQGGASSYNEQFF.

The V call is TRBV6-1, the J call TRBJ2-7; the match to TRBD2 covers 9 bases. Trimming took 1 base from V and 7 from J; bases not matched to a gene: 20. This CDR3 spans 19 amino acids. The germline V gene encodes CDR1 MNHNS and CDR2 SASEGT. The CDR3 coding sequence is TGTGCCAGCAGTGAAGTCTGGGGGTTGGCGGGAGGGCCGAGAGCTGAGCAGTACTTC. Protein: CASSEVWGLAGGPRAEQYF.

The rearrangement joins TRBV27 to TRBJ2-1, with TRBD2 identical over 10 bases. Germline values: CDR1 MNHEY, CDR2 SMNVEV (reference sequence). CDR3 length equals 15 residues. V gave up 6 bases and J gave up 3 bases; unmatched junction bases: 5. CDR3 sequence (DNA): TGTGCCAGCAGACCCGGGACTAGCGTCTACAATGAGCAGTTCTTC. Translation: CASRPGTSVYNEQFF.

The chain is built from TRBV3-1 (or the pseudogene TRBV3-2) and TRBJ2-1, with a weak D call TRBD1 (6 bases). Trimming pared 3 bases from V and 4 bases from J, leaving 13 bases between. The germline V gene has CDR1 LGHDT and CDR2 YNNKEL (reference sequence). The CDR3 is made up of 15 amino acids. CDR3 sequence (DNA): TGTGCCAGCAGCCATAGAACAGGGCGTTACAATGAGCAGTTCTTC. Translated: CASSHRTGRYNEQFF.

The chain is built from TRBV3-1 (or the pseudogene TRBV3-2) and TRBJ1-2; 9 bases match TRBD1. CDR1 is LGHDT, CDR2 YNNKEL, per germline (reference sequence). The CDR3 extends over 16 amino acids. With 4 bases clipped from V and 0 bases from J, the junction kept 6 bases outside the gene matches. This chain's CDR3 is CASSPRRQGANYGYTF. In DNA, the CDR3 is TGTGCCAGCAGCCCCCGACGACAGGGGGCTAACTATGGCTACACCTTC.

This chain connects TRBV19 to TRBJ1-5, with TRBD1 identical over 8 bases. Looked up from germline, CDR1 is LNHDA and CDR2 is SQIVND (reference sequence). This CDR3 has 15 residues. The V gene end was trimmed by 7 bases and the J gene end by 7 bases; junction bases not matched to a gene: 12. CDR3 sequence (DNA): TGTGCCAGTATTGGAGACAGGGGAATAGGCCAGCCCCAGCATTTT. It yields the protein CASIGDRGIGQPQHF. Drawing the rest from reference TRBV19 and TRBJ1-5, the complete variable domain is DGGITQSPKYLFRKEGQNVTLSCEQNLNHDAMYWYRQDPGQGLRLIYYSQIVNDFQKGDIAEGYSVSREKKESFPLTVTSAQKNPTAFYLCASIGDRGIGQPQHFGDGTRLSIL.

The chain combines TRBV18 with TRBJ1-4, with TRBD1 identical over 9 bases. Looked up from germline, CDR1 is KGHSH and CDR2 is LQKENI. The V segment lost 5 bases and the J segment 7 bases; nucleotides outside the gene matches: 14. This CDR3 has 17 amino acids. DNA of the CDR3: TGTGCCAGCTCAAGGGGCAAACAGGGGGCGCAAATTGAAAAACTGTTTTTT. It is translated as CASSRGKQGAQIEKLFF.

The V gene is TRBV5-6, the J gene TRBJ1-1, with TRBD1 as a possible D gene (5 bases). V gave up 4 bases and J gave up 1 base, with 14 bases separating them. The length of the CDR3 is 15 residues. Per the germline V gene, CDR1 is SGHDT and CDR2 is YYEEEE. For the CDR3, the DNA is TGTGCCAGCAGCCCAGGACTAACAGGGAACACTGAAGCTTTCTTT. Translating gives CASSPGLTGNTEAFF.

This clone was seen a single time. Here the CDR3 DNA reads TGTGCCAGCAGCGGACCGGGACTAGCGTCCTACGAGCAGTACTTC. The encoded protein is CASSGPGLASYEQYF. This chain connects TRBV9 to TRBJ2-7; 10 bases are a match to TRBD2. The CDR3 length is 15 residues. CDR1 is SGDLS, CDR2 YYNGEE, per germline. The V segment lost 3 bases and the J segment 1 base; nucleotides outside the gene matches: 4.

The genes are TRBV20-1 and TRBJ2-5, with D possibly being TRBD2 (5 bases). Germline V gives CDR1 DFQATT, CDR2 SNEGSKA (reference sequence). This CDR3 is built from 15 residues. V gave up 3 bases and J gave up 1 base, with 15 bases separating them. The CDR3 coding sequence is TGCAGTGCTAGTGAGGCTAGCAGAACCCAAGAGACCCAGTACTTC. Translated: CSASEASRTQETQYF.